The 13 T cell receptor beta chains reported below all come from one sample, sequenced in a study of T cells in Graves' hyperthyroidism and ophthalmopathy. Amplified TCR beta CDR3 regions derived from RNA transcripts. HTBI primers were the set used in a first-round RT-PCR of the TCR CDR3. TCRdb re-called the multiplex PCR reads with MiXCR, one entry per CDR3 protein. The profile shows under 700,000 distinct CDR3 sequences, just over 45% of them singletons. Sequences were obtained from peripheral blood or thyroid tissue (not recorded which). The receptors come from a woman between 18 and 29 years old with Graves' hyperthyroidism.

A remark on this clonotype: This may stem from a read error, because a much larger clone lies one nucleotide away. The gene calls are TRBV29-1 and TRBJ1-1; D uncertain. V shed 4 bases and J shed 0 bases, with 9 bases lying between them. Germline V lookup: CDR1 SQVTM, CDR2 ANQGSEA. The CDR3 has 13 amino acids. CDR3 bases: TGCAGCGTTGGAATGCCACTGAACACTGAAGCTTTCTTT. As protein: CSVGMPLNTEAFF.

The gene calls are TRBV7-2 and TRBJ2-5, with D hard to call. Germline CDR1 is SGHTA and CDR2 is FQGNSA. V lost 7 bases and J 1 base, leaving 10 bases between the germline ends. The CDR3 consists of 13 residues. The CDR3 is CASNQASQETQYF. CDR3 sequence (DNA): TGTGCCAGCAACCAGGCGTCCCAAGAGACCCAGTACTTC.

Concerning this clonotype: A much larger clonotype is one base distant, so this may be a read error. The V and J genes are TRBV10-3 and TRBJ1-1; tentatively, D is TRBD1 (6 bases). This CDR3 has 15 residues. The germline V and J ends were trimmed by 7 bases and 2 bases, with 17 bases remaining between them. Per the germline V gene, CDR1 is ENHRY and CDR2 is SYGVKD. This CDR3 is CAITVPGADNTEAFF. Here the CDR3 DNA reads TGTGCCATCACGGTTCCAGGGGCGGATAACACTGAAGCTTTCTTT.

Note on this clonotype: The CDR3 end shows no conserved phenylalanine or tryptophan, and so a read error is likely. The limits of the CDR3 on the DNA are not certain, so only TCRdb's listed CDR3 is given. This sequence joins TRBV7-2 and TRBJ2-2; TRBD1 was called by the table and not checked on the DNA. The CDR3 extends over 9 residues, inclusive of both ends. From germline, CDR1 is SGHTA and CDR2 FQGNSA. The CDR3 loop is CASSLVGRG.

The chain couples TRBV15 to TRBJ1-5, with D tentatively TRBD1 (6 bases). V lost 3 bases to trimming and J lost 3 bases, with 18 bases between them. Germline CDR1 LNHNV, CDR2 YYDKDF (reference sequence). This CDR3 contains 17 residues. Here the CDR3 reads CATSSLGDTTVNQPQHF. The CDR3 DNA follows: TGTGCCACCAGCAGCTTAGGGGACACGACAGTCAATCAGCCCCAGCATTTT. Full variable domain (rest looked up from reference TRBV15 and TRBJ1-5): DAMVIQNPRYQVTQFGKPVTLSCSQTLNHNVMYWYQQKSSQAPKLLFHYYDKDFNNEADTPDNFQSRRPNTSFCFLDIRSPGLGDTAMYLCATSSLGDTTVNQPQHFGDGTRLSIL.

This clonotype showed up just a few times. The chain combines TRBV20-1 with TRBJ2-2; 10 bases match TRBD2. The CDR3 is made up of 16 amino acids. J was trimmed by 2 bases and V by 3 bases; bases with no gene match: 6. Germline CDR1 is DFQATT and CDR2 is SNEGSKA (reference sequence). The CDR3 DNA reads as TGCAGTGCTAGGATAAGGACTAGCGGAAACACCGGGGAGCTGTTTTTT. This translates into CSARIRTSGNTGELFF.

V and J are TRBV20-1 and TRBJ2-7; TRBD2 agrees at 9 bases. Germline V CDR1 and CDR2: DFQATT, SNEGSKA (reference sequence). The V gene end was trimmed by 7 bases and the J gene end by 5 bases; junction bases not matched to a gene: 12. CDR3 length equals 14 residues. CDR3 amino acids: CSVFSGGPSDEQYF. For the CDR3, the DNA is TGCAGTGTTTTTAGCGGGGGTCCATCGGACGAGCAGTACTTC.

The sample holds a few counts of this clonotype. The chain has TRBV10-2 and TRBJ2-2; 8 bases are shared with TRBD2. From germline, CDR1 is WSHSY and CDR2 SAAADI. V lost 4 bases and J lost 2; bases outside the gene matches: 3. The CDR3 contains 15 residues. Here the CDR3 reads CASSGTSSNTGELFF. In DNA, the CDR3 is TGCGCCAGCAGTGGGACTAGCAGTAACACCGGGGAGCTGTTTTTT.

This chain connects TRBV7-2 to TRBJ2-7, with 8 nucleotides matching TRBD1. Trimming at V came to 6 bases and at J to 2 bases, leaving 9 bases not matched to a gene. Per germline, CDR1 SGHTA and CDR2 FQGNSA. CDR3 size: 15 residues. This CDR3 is CASRKGTGETYEQYF. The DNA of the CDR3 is TGTGCCAGCAGGAAAGGGACAGGAGAGACCTACGAGCAGTACTTC.

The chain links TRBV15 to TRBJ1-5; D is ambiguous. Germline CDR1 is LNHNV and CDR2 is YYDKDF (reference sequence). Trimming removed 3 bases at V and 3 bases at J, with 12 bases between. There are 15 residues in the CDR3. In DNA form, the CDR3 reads TGTGCCACCAGCAGTGCACCGGGAGTCAATCAGCCCCAGCATTTT. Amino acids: CATSSAPGVNQPQHF.

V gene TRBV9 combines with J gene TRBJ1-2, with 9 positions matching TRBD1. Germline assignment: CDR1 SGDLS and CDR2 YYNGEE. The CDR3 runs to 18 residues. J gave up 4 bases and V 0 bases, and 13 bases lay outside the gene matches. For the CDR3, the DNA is TGTGCCAGCAGCGTAGTCGCGGGGACAGGGCGGCCAAGCTATGGCTACACCTTC. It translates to CASSVVAGTGRPSYGYTF. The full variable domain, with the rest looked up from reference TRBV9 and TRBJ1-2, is DSGVTQTPKHLITATGQRVTLRCSPRSGDLSVYWYQQSLDQGLQFLIQYYNGEERAKGNILERFSAQQFPDLHSELNLSSLELGDSALYFCASSVVAGTGRPSYGYTFGSGTRLTVV.

The CDR3 DNA sequence: TGTGCCAGCAGCTTGTGGGGGTATGGGAGCGAGCAGTACTTC. Protein: CASSLWGYGSEQYF. The V and J genes are TRBV7-9 and TRBJ2-7; either TRBD1 or TRBD2 may supply D (5 bases each). Trimming shortened V by 3 bases and J by 6 bases, and 15 bases separated the two germline ends. Germline V gene sequence: CDR1 SEHNR, CDR2 FQNEAQ (reference sequence). This CDR3 spans 14 amino acids.

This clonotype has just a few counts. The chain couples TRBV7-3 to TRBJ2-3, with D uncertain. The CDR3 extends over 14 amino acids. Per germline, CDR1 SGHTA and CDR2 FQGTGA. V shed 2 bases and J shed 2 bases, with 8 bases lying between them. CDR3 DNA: TGTGCCAGCAGCTTATTCCATTCCACAGATACGCAGTATTTT. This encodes CASSLFHSTDTQYF.